This note documents a single T cell receptor beta chain sequence. Seattle-derived patients entered the study during active infection and were followed longitudinally. The data stem from a study of blood T cell repertoires in COVID-19. Study-level background: T cells, B-cell-depleted T cells, or PBMCs provided the cDNA or gDNA that served as material.

Authors' analysis steps: Reference gene primer amplification gave estimated nucleated cell counts. Profiled with immunoSEQ multiplex PCR; TCRdb holds only in-frame clones, not every one. V and J calls and clone size are those listed in that table; D and trimming were worked out from the DNA. The sample records 410,000 or so clones, approximately 90% being singletons. This CDR3 spans 15 amino acids. Trimming at V came to 4 bases and at J to 0 bases, leaving 6 bases not matched to a gene. Germline V CDR1 and CDR2: SGHRS, YFSETQ. Sample: peripheral blood. The chain has TRBV5-1 and TRBJ1-2; 7 nucleotides agree with TRBD1. The source of this sequence is a woman in her 40s with COVID-19, enrolled during active disease. The CDR3 protein is CASSPTGLTNYGYTF. CDR3 coding DNA: TGCGCCAGCAGCCCGACAGGGCTGACTAACTATGGCTACACCTTC.